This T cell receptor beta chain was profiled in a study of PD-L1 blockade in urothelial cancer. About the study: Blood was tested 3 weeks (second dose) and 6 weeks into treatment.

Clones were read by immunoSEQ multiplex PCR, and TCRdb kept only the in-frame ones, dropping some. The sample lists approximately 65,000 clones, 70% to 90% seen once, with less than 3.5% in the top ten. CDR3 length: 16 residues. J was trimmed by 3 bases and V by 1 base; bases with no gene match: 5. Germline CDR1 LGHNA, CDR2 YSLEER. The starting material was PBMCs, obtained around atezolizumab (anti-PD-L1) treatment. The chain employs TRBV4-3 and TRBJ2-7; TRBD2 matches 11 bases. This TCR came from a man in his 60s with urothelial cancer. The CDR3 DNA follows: TGCGCCAGCAGCCAAGGGGGACTAGCGGAACACTACGAGCAGTACTTC. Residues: CASSQGGLAEHYEQYF.